The next 22 T cell receptor beta chains were all read from a single sample in a study of cytomegalovirus exposure and HLA in healthy donors. The PCR contained 60 Vbeta and 13 Jbeta primers. Only in-frame clones appear in the TCRdb table, and some are missing; sequencing was by immunoSEQ multiplex PCR. Counted here are about 140,000 clones, about 85% occurring once; the ten biggest clones make up over 2%. The sample consisted of PBMCs. Receptor source: a boy aged 2 to 10 in good health and CMV-seronegative.

V usage is TRBV6-5 and J usage is TRBJ2-2; 8 bases align to TRBD2. Trimming removed 4 bases from V and 6 bases from J; junction bases left unmatched: 7. Germline V CDR1 and CDR2: MNHEY, SVGAGI. The CDR3 consists of 15 residues. CDR3 amino acids: CASSLDRAGAGELFF. The CDR3 nucleotides are TGTGCCAGCAGTTTGGATAGAGCGGGAGCCGGGGAGCTGTTTTTT.

This clone has only one observation. The chain combines TRBV6-5 with TRBJ1-4; D not resolved. Germline V gives CDR1 MNHEY, CDR2 SVGAGI. The V and J ends lost 0 bases and 7 bases respectively, with 15 bases between them. The CDR3 is made up of 16 amino acids. Here the CDR3 reads CASSYSMLGSGEKLFF. CDR3 nucleotide sequence: TGTGCCAGCAGTTACTCGATGTTGGGTAGCGGTGAAAAACTGTTTTTT.

This rearrangement joins TRBV5-4 to TRBJ2-7; no firm D call. The CDR3 is made up of 14 amino acids. The V end was cut by 1 base, the J end by 1 base, with 9 bases between. Germline V gives CDR1 SGHNT, CDR2 YYREEE (reference sequence). The CDR3 sequence is CASSLQLGSYEQYF. CDR3 coding DNA: TGTGCCAGCAGCTTGCAACTCGGTTCCTACGAGCAGTACTTC.

This clone was found a few times. The chain combines TRBV7-2 with TRBJ1-3; D remains ambiguous. The length of the CDR3 is 14 residues. Per germline, CDR1 SGHTA and CDR2 FQGNSA. With 1 base removed from V and 2 bases from J, the gap between germline ends came to 6 bases. As DNA, the CDR3 is TGTGCCAGCAGCTTAGGGCCAGCTGGAAACACCATATATTTT. As protein: CASSLGPAGNTIYF. The full variable domain, with the rest looked up from reference TRBV7-2 and TRBJ1-3, is GAGVSQSPSNKVTEKGKDVELRCDPISGHTALYWYRQSLGQGLEFLIYFQGNSAPDKSGLPSDRFSAERTGGSVSTLTIQRTQQEDSAVYLCASSLGPAGNTIYFGEGSWLTVV.

In its sample, this clone was seen a few times. The chain recombines TRBV4-2 with TRBJ2-2; TRBD1 might be the D (6 bases). Germline values: CDR1 LGHNA, CDR2 YNFKEQ. Trimming cost V 4 bases and J 3 bases, with 12 bases left between them. The CDR3 sequence is 15 residues long. DNA for the CDR3: TGTGCCAGCAGCCCCCGGACAGATTACACCGGGGAGCTGTTTTTT. Translating it yields CASSPRTDYTGELFF.

J is TRBJ2-1 and V is TRBV6-1, with 11 bases fitting TRBD2. After removal of 2 bases from V and 7 bases from J, the junction contained 4 bases not matched to a gene. The germline V gene has CDR1 MNHNS and CDR2 SASEGT. CDR3 size: 15 residues. The CDR3 spells CASSERLAGGNEQFF. CDR3 in DNA: TGTGCCAGCAGTGAAAGGCTAGCGGGAGGAAATGAGCAGTTCTTC.

The chain carries TRBV19 and TRBJ1-5; tentatively, D is TRBD1 (5 bases). The CDR3 runs 15 residues. Deletions cut 1 base from V and 4 bases from J, with 11 bases between. The germline V gene encodes CDR1 LNHDA and CDR2 SQIVND (reference sequence). The CDR3 nucleotides are TGTGCCAGTAGTATAGTGACGGCAGGGAATCAGCCCCAGCATTTT. This codes for CASSIVTAGNQPQHF.

The genes are TRBV2 and TRBJ2-5; 11 positions agree with TRBD2. The V gene end was trimmed by 6 bases and the J gene end by 2 bases; junction bases not matched to a gene: 5. This CDR3 is 15 amino acids long. Per the germline V gene, CDR1 is SNHLY and CDR2 is FYNNEI. This CDR3 is CASRETSGNQETQYF. The CDR3 nucleotides are TGTGCCAGCAGGGAGACTAGCGGGAATCAAGAGACCCAGTACTTC.

The chain recombines TRBV4-2 with TRBJ2-7; TRBD2 aligns across 7 bases. The germline gives CDR1 LGHNA, CDR2 YNFKEQ. CDR3 length: 15 amino acids. V dropped 6 bases and J dropped 4; count of bases not matched to a gene: 12. CDR3 coding DNA: TGTGCCAGCAGGAGGGTTGGGGGGAGGGGTTACGAGCAGTACTTC. Its protein product is CASRRVGGRGYEQYF.

The chain employs TRBV10-3 and TRBJ1-5, with 7 bases that match TRBD1. From germline, CDR1 is ENHRY and CDR2 SYGVKD. The CDR3 runs to 15 residues. V gave up 3 bases and J gave up 4 bases; unmatched junction bases: 6. Here the CDR3 DNA reads TGTGCCATCAGTGACCCGGGACAGCGAAATCAGCCCCAGCATTTT. Its protein product is CAISDPGQRNQPQHF.

CDR3 region: CASSDIKGARVETQYF. The CDR3 coding sequence is TGTGCCAGCAGTGATATAAAGGGGGCGCGGGTTGAGACCCAGTACTTC. The V and J genes are TRBV28 and TRBJ2-5; 7 nucleotides match TRBD1. This CDR3 is 16 amino acids long. Germline CDR1 MDHEN, CDR2 SYDVKM. The V and J ends lost 5 bases and 5 bases, in that order; junction bases with no gene match: 14.

The V and J genes are TRBV4-1 and TRBJ1-5; D is possibly TRBD1 (6 bases). Germline assignment: CDR1 MGHRA and CDR2 YSYEKL. Trimming shortened V by 3 bases and J by 4 bases, and 13 bases separated the two germline ends. The CDR3 length is 15 residues. In DNA, the CDR3 is TGCGCCAGCAGCCAGGCACAGGGAGGGAATCAGCCCCAGCATTTT. Encoded protein: CASSQAQGGNQPQHF.

The genes are TRBV11-3 and TRBJ1-2; a possible D gene is TRBD1 (6 bases). With 5 bases removed from V and 7 bases from J, the gap between germline ends came to 17 bases. In germline, CDR1 is SGHNT, CDR2 YENEEA. CDR3 length: 14 amino acids. CDR3 region: CASSDWTASPGYTF. Here the CDR3 DNA reads TGTGCCAGCAGCGATTGGACAGCCAGCCCTGGCTACACCTTC.

The V and J genes are TRBV6-1 and TRBJ1-5; TRBD1 matches at 9 bases. J was trimmed by 7 bases and V by 6 bases; bases with no gene match: 7. CDR1 is MNHNS and CDR2 is SASEGT in the germline V gene. The CDR3 spans 14 residues. CDR3 nucleotide sequence: TGTGCCAGCAGATCCGGGACAGGGACACAGCCCCAGCATTTT. Translated, it gives CASRSGTGTQPQHF.

V and J are TRBV7-7 and TRBJ2-7; possible D gene TRBD2, 5 bases. Looked up from germline, CDR1 is SSHAT and CDR2 is FNYEAQ (reference sequence). The CDR3 consists of 13 residues. Trimming left V 2 bases short and J 9 bases short, with 14 bases between. CDR3 sequence reads: CASSLRLRDAQYF. DNA of the CDR3: TGTGCCAGCAGCTTACGGTTGAGGGATGCGCAGTACTTC.

The chain employs TRBV21-1 and TRBJ2-7; TRBD2 is the table's D call, not checked against the DNA. TRBV21-1 is annotated as a pseudogene. The CDR3 length is 14 residues. The CDR3, as DNA: TGTGCCAGCAGCAAACCCGGAGCCAACTACGAGCAGTACTTC. The encoded protein is CASSKPGANYEQYF.

The rearrangement joins TRBV4-1 to TRBJ2-1; 10 bases fit TRBD2. J lost 8 bases, V lost 2 bases, and 6 bases had no gene match. This CDR3 is 15 amino acids long. Germline V lookup: CDR1 MGHRA, CDR2 YSYEKL. DNA for the CDR3: TGCGCCAGCAGCCAAACCGGGACTAGCGTAGATGAGCAGTTCTTC. Protein sequence: CASSQTGTSVDEQFF.

The rearrangement joins TRBV27 to TRBJ1-1; 10 positions agree with TRBD1. The germline V gene encodes CDR1 MNHEY and CDR2 SMNVEV (reference sequence). The CDR3 totals 16 residues. The V and J ends lost 4 bases and 0 bases, in that order; junction bases with no gene match: 5. CDR3 DNA sequence: TGTGCCAGCAGTTCGGGACAGGGGACCCTGAACACTGAAGCTTTCTTT. Protein product: CASSSGQGTLNTEAFF.

The chain recombines TRBV28 with TRBJ2-2; TRBD2 agrees at 9 bases. This CDR3 has 15 amino acids. J was trimmed by 3 bases and V by 10 bases; bases with no gene match: 9. Germline CDR1 reads MDHEN; CDR2 reads SYDVKM. Here the CDR3 reads CATLTRLADTGELFF. CDR3 coding DNA: TGTGCCACACTAACCAGACTAGCGGACACCGGGGAGCTGTTTTTT. Filled out from reference TRBV28 and TRBJ2-2, the complete variable domain reads DVKVTQSSRYLVKRTGEKVFLECVQDMDHENMFWYRQDPGLGLRLIYFSYDVKMKEKGDIPEGYSVSREKKERFSLILESASTNQTSMYLCATLTRLADTGELFFGEGSRLTVL.

The chain links TRBV21-1 to TRBJ1-2. TRBV21-1 is an annotated pseudogene. This CDR3 region has 15 residues. The CDR3 DNA reads as TGTGCCAGCAGCAAACTCCTCGAGGAACTGGGTGGCTACACCTTC. As protein: CASSKLLEELGGYTF.

The CDR3 sequence is CASSTQPRGQGAGANVLTF. CDR3 DNA: TGTGCCAGTAGTACTCAACCACGAGGACAGGGTGCCGGGGCCAACGTCCTGACTTTC. This chain connects TRBV19 to TRBJ2-6, with TRBD1 matching 8 bases. V shed 4 bases, J shed 4 bases, and the junction held 15 bases outside the gene matches. Germline V gene sequence: CDR1 LNHDA, CDR2 SQIVND (reference sequence). The CDR3 has 19 amino acids.

The V and J genes are TRBV5-1 and TRBJ1-4; no definite D call. Germline CDR1 and CDR2: SGHRS and YFSETQ. The CDR3 spans 14 residues. Trimming removed 2 bases from V and 0 bases from J, with 5 bases in between. This CDR3 is CASSLKPTNEKLFF. CDR3 DNA: TGCGCCAGCAGCTTAAAGCCAACTAATGAAAAACTGTTTTTT.